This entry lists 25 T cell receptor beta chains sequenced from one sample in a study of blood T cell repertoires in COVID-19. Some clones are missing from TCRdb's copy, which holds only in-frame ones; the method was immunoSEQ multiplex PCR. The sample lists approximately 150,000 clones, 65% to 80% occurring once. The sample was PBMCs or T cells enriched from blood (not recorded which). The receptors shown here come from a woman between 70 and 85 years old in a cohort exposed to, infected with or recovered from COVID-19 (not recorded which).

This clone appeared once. This chain's CDR3 is CASSPTGTSETQYF. The CDR3 DNA reads as TGTGCCAGCTCACCAACCGGGACTTCAGAGACCCAGTACTTC. The rearrangement joins TRBV18 to TRBJ2-5, with a possible D match to TRBD2 (6 bases). V was clipped by 2 bases and J by 4 bases, with 11 bases between them. The CDR3 extends over 14 amino acids. The germline V gene encodes CDR1 KGHSH and CDR2 LQKENI.

Here the CDR3 reads CAWSVQELAGYTF. The DNA for the CDR3 is TGTGCCTGGAGTGTACAGGAGTTGGCGGGCTACACCTTC. The chain links TRBV30 to TRBJ1-2, with D perhaps matching TRBD1 (5 bases). CDR1 GTSNPN and CDR2 SVGIG come from the germline V gene (reference sequence). The V end lost 0 bases, the J end lost 8 bases, and 13 bases lay between the germline ends. The CDR3 covers 13 residues. Based on the CDR3 plus reference TRBV30 and TRBJ1-2, the full variable domain is SQTIHQWPATLVQPVGSPLSLECTVEGTSNPNLYWYRQAAGRGLQLLFYSVGIGQISSEVPQNLSASRPQDRQFILSSKKLLLSDSGFYLCAWSVQELAGYTFGSGTRLTVV.

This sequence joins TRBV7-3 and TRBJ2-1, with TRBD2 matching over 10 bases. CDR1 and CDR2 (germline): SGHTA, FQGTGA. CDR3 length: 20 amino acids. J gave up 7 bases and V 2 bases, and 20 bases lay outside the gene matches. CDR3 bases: TGTGCCAGCAGCTTAGCCGCCCATACGTCAGCGGGAGGGCCTCGGAATGAGCAGTTCTTC. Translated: CASSLAAHTSAGGPRNEQFF.

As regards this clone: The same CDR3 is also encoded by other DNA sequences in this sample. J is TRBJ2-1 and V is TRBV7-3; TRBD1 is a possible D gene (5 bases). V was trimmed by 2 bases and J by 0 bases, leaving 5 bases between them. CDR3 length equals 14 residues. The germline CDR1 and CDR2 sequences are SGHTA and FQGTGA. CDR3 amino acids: CASSLQGSYNEQFF. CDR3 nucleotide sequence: TGTGCCAGCAGCTTACAGGGCTCCTACAATGAGCAGTTCTTC. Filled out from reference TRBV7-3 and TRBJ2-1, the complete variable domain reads GAGVSQTPSNKVTEKGKYVELRCDPISGHTALYWYRQSLGQGPEFLIYFQGTGAADDSGLPNDRFFAVRPEGSVSTLKIQRTERGDSAVYLCASSLQGSYNEQFFGPGTRLTVL.

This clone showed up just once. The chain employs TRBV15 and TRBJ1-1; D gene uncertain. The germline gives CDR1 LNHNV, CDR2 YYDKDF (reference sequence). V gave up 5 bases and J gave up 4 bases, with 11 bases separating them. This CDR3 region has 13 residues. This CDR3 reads CATSFSGGTEAFF. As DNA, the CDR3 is TGTGCCACCAGCTTTTCAGGAGGCACTGAAGCTTTCTTT.

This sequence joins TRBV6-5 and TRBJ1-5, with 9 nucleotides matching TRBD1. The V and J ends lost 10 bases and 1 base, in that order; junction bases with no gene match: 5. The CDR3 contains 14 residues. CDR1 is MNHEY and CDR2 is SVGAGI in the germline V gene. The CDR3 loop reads CATGQGISNQPQHF. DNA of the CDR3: TGTGCCACCGGACAGGGGATAAGCAATCAGCCCCAGCATTTT.

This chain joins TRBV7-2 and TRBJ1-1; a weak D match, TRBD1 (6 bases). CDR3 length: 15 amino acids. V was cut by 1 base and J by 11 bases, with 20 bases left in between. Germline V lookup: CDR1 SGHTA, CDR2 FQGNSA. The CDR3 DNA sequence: TGTGCCAGCAGCTTAGTGGGGGCAGGGGCAATAGGGGCTTTCTTT. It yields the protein CASSLVGAGAIGAFF.

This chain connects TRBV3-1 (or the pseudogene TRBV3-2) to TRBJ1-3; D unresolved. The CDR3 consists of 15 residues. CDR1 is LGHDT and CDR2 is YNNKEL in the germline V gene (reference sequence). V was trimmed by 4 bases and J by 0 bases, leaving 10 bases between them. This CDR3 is CASSRMGHSGNTIYF. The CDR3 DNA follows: TGTGCCAGCAGCCGTATGGGCCACTCTGGAAACACCATATATTTT.

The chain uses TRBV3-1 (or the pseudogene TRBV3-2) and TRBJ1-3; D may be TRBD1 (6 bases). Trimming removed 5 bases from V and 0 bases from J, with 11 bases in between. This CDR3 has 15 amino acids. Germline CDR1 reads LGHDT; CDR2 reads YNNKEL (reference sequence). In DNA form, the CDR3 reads TGTGCCAGCAGCTATGGGACACGCTCTGGAAACACCATATATTTT. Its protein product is CASSYGTRSGNTIYF.

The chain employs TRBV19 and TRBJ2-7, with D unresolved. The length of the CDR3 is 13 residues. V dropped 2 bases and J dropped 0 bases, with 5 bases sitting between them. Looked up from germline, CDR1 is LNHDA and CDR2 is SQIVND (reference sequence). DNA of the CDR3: TGTGCCAGTAGTATACTTAACTCCTACGAGCAGTACTTC. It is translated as CASSILNSYEQYF.

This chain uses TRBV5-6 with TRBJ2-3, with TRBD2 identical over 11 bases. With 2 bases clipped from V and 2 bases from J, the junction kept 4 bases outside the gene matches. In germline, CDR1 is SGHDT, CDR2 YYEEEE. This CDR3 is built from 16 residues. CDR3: CASSFGLAGYTDTQYF. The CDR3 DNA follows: TGTGCCAGCAGCTTCGGACTAGCGGGTTACACAGATACGCAGTATTTT.

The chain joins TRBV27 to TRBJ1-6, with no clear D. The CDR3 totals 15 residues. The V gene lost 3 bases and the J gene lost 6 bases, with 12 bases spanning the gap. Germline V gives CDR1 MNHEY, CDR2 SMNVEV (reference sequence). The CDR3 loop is CASSFLTFPNSPLHF. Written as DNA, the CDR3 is TGTGCCAGCAGTTTCTTGACATTTCCTAATTCACCCCTCCACTTT.

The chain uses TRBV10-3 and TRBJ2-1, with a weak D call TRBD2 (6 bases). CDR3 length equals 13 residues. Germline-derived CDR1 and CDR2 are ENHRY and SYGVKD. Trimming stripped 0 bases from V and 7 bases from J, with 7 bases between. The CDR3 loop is CAISESGGNEQFF. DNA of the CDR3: TGTGCCATCAGTGAGTCGGGAGGAAATGAGCAGTTCTTC.

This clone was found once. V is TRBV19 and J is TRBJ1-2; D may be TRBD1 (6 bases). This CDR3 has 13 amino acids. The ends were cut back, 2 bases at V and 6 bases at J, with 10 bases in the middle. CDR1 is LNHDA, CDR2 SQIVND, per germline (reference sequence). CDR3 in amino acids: CASSIIQGHGYTF. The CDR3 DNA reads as TGTGCCAGTAGTATAATACAGGGTCATGGCTACACCTTC.

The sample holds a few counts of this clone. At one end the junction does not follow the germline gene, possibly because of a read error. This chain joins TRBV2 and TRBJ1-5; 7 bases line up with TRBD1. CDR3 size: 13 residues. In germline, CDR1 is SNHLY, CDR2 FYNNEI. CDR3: CASSWDSSQPQHF. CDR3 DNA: TGTGCCAGCAGTTGGGACAGCAGTCAGCCCCAGCATTTT.

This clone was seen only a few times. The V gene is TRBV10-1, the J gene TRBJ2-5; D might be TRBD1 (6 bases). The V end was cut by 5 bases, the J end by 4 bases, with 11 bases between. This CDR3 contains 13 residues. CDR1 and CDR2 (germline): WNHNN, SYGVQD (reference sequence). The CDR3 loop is CASSPGVRETQYF. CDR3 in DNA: TGCGCCAGCAGTCCAGGGGTGAGAGAGACCCAGTACTTC.

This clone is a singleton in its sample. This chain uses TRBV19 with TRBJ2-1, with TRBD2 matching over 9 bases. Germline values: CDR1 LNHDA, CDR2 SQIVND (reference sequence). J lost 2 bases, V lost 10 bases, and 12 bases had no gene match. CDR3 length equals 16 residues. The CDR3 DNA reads TGTGCCACCCTGGTGGTGCGGGAGGGCCCCTACAATGAGCAGTTCTTC. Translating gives CATLVVREGPYNEQFF.

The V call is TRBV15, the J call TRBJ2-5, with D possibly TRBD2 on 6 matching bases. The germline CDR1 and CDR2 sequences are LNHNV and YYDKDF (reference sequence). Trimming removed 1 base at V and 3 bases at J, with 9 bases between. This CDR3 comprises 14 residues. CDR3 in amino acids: CATSRVASEETQYF. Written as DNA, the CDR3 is TGTGCCACCAGCAGAGTTGCTAGCGAAGAGACCCAGTACTTC.

In nucleotides, the CDR3 is TGTGCCAGTAGTATAGATTTGGGGGAGGGCGGAAAACTGTTTTTT. Amino acid sequence: CASSIDLGEGGKLFF. V usage is TRBV19 and J usage is TRBJ1-4, with D tentatively TRBD1 (5 bases). CDR3 length: 15 residues. From germline, CDR1 is LNHDA and CDR2 SQIVND (reference sequence). V gave up 0 bases and J gave up 10 bases, with 15 bases separating them.

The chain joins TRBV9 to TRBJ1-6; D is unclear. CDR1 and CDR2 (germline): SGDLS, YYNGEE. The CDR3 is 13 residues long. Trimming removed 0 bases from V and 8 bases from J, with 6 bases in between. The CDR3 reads CASSVEEDSPLHF. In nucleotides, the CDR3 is TGTGCCAGCAGCGTAGAGGAGGATTCACCCCTCCACTTT. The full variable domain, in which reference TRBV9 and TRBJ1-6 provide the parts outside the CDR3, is DSGVTQTPKHLITATGQRVTLRCSPRSGDLSVYWYQQSLDQGLQFLIQYYNGEERAKGNILERFSAQQFPDLHSELNLSSLELGDSALYFCASSVEEDSPLHFGNGTRLTVT.

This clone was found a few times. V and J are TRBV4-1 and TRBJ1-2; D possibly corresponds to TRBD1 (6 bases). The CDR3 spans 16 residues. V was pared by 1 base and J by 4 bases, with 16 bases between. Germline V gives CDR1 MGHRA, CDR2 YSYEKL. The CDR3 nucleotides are TGCGCCAGCAGCCAAGGACTCACGGGGGGCCTCTATGGCTACACCTTC. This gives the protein CASSQGLTGGLYGYTF.

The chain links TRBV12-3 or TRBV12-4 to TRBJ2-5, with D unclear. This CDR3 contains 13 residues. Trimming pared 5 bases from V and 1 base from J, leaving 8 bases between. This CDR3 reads CASSPGPQETQYF. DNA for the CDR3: TGTGCCAGCAGTCCAGGCCCCCAAGAGACCCAGTACTTC.

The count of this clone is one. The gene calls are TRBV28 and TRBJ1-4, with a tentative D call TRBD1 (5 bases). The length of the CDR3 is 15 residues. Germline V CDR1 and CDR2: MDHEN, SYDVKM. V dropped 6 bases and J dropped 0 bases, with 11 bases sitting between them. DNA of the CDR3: TGTGCCAGCAGGACAGACTCGTCAACTAATGAAAAACTGTTTTTT. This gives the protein CASRTDSSTNEKLFF.

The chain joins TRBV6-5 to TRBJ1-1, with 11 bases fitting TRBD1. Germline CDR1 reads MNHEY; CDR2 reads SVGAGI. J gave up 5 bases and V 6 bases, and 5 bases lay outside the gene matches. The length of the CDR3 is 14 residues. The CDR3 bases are TGTGCCAGCAGCCCAGGGACAGGGGGGACTGAAGCTTTCTTT. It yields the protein CASSPGTGGTEAFF.

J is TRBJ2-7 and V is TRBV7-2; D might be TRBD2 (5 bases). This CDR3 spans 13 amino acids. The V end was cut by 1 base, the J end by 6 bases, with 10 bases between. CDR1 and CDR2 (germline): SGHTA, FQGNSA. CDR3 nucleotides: TGTGCCAGCAGCTTAGAGGGCCGGGGCGAGCAGTACTTC. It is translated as CASSLEGRGEQYF.